This TCR beta chain is from a study of post-analysis software for immune sequencing data. Findings of the study overall: TRBV5-6, TRBV5-1 and TRBV20-1 belonged to a set of about five TRBV segments that were more frequent in patients than controls.

Every TCR beta cDNA library bore unique molecular identifiers. TCRdb fed the PCR reads into MiXCR, producing one record per CDR3 protein. The table records roughly 650,000 distinct CDR3 sequences, approximately 59% of them present only once. The CDR3 is 17 amino acids. Germline V gene data show CDR1 as SGHDN and CDR2 as FVKESK. V shed 1 base and J shed 7 bases, with 20 bases lying between them. In this sample, this clonotype turned up many times. Its specificity is unknown. The receptor's source is a girl aged 2-10 years with multiple sclerosis. The chain couples TRBV14 to TRBJ2-1, with D tentatively TRBD1 (5 bases). Material: blood. The CDR3 loop reads CASSQVESWGVWNEQFF. The DNA for the CDR3 is TGTGCCAGCAGCCAAGTAGAATCATGGGGCGTCTGGAATGAGCAGTTCTTC.